The rows below give T cell receptor beta chains drawn from one sample of a study of T-cell reconstitution after alpha-beta-depleted transplantation in children. TCRdb fed the PCR reads into MiXCR, producing one record per CDR3 protein. Among a few hundred thousand distinct CDR3 sequences, roughly a quarter were seen once, and the ten largest hold around a third. Sequenced material: PBMCs, taken before TCRalphabeta/CD19-depleted stem cell transplant. Receptors originate from a boy less than two years old with Wiskott-Aldrich syndrome, due to receive a stem cell transplant. CDR3s include the opening cysteine and the closing phenylalanine or tryptophan. The D gene is left open where the match is weak. Size is omitted from some rows. Given values are once, few, many or a class for expanded clones.

CASSGREYNEQFF	TGCGCCAGCAGTGGGAGGGAGTACAATGAGCAGTTCTTC	.	.	TRBV10-2	TRBJ2-1
CASSATGPETQYF	TGTGCCAGCAGCGCGACAGGGCCAGAGACCCAGTACTTC	.	TRBD1	TRBV5-6	TRBJ2-5
CASSLSGIEETQYF	TGCGCCAGCAGCTTGAGTGGGATAGAAGAGACCCAGTACTTC	.	.	TRBV5-1	TRBJ2-5
CASSFRTIGRAVYNEQFF	TGTGCCAGCAGCTTCCGGACTATCGGGAGGGCCGTCTACAATGAGCAGTTCTTC	.	TRBD2	TRBV11-3	TRBJ2-1
CASSQTDAGEQYF	TGTGCCAGCAGCCAAACGGATGCGGGCGAGCAGTACTTC	.	.	TRBV3-1	TRBJ2-7
CASGGETVSYNEQFF	TGTGCCAGCGGGGGAGAGACAGTCTCCTACAATGAGCAGTTCTTC	few	.	TRBV2	TRBJ2-1
CASSPWTALNYGYTF	TGTGCCAGCAGTCCGTGGACGGCGTTAAACTATGGCTACACCTTC	.	.	TRBV28	TRBJ1-2
CSGLEGVTQYF	TGCAGCGGGCTAGAGGGGGTCACGCAGTATTTT	.	.	TRBV29-1	TRBJ2-3
CASSSWTGGIGANVLTF	TGTGCCAGCAGTTCCTGGACAGGGGGGATAGGGGCCAACGTCCTGACTTTC	few	TRBD1	TRBV12-3/TRBV12-4	TRBJ2-6
CASSQDTGLQRTQYF	TGCGCCAGCAGCCAAGATACGGGACTACAGCGAACGCAGTATTTT	.	TRBD2	TRBV4-1	TRBJ2-3
CASSVAGGQPQHF	TGTGCCAGCAGCGTTGCCGGGGGACAGCCCCAGCATTTT	.	.	TRBV9	TRBJ1-5
CATGRTSGSLPAYNEQFF	TGTGCCACGGGTCGGACTAGCGGGTCCCTACCGGCCTACAATGAGCAGTTCTTC	.	TRBD2	TRBV13	TRBJ2-1
CASTPVGSGRNEQFF	TGCGCCAGCACCCCGGTGGGTTCGGGGCGGAATGAGCAGTTCTTC	.	.	TRBV5-1	TRBJ2-1
CASSLRSAGRDTDTQYF	TGCGCCAGCAGCTTGAGGTCAGCGGGGCGAGACACAGATACGCAGTATTTT	.	TRBD2	TRBV5-1	TRBJ2-3
CATSDSTGDQPQHF	TGTGCCACCAGTGATTCCACAGGGGACCAGCCCCAGCATTTT	few	TRBD1	TRBV24-1	TRBJ1-5
CASSYSTHEKLFF	TGTGCCAGCAGTTACTCGACGCATGAAAAACTGTTTTTT	once	.	TRBV6-5	TRBJ1-4
CAIMGYGTGESSGANVLTF	TGTGCCATCATGGGGTATGGGACAGGCGAGTCCTCTGGGGCCAACGTCCTCACTTTC	.	TRBD1	TRBV10-3	TRBJ2-6
CASSLLVGTANTEAFF	TGTGCCAGCAGCCTCCTTGTGGGTACAGCTAACACTGAAGCTTTCTTT	few	.	TRBV12-3/TRBV12-4	TRBJ1-1
CASRDRRSQETQYF	TGCGCCAGCCGGGACAGGAGGTCCCAAGAGACCCAGTACTTC	few	TRBD1	TRBV5-1	TRBJ2-5
CASSLGQQGGYGYTF	TGTGCCAGCAGCTTGGGGCAGCAGGGAGGCTATGGCTACACCTTC	.	.	TRBV5-6	TRBJ1-2
CSAKVEERGSYNEQFF	TGCAGTGCTAAAGTAGAAGAAAGGGGCTCCTACAATGAGCAGTTCTTC	.	.	TRBV20-1	TRBJ2-1
CASSYRNRGTGELFF	TGTGCCAGCAGTTATCGGAATAGGGGGACCGGGGAGCTGTTTTTT	few	.	TRBV6-5	TRBJ2-2
CASLPPSSYEQYF	TGTGCCAGCTTGCCCCCGAGCTCCTACGAGCAGTACTTC	.	.	TRBV28	TRBJ2-7
CASSDWGYNEQFF	TGTGCCAGCAGCGACTGGGGATACAATGAGCAGTTCTTC	few	.	TRBV12-3/TRBV12-4	TRBJ2-1
CASSFSHRNEKLFF	TGTGCCAGCAGCTTTTCCCACCGTAATGAAAAACTGTTTTTT	few	.	TRBV5-6	TRBJ1-4
CASSLSGKPGANVLTF	TGTGCCAGCAGTTTATCCGGCAAACCTGGGGCCAACGTCCTGACTTTC	few	.	TRBV12-3/TRBV12-4	TRBJ2-6
CAISNGNQPQHF	TGTGCCATCTCCAACGGCAATCAGCCCCAGCATTTT	few	.	TRBV10-3	TRBJ1-5
CAISESQGDQPQHF	TGTGCCATCAGTGAGTCCCAGGGGGATCAGCCCCAGCATTTT	few	TRBD1	TRBV10-3	TRBJ1-5
CSARPYSYEQYF	TGCAGTGCTAGACCCTACTCTTACGAGCAGTACTTC	few	.	TRBV20-1	TRBJ2-7
CASSYIAGGAYNEQFF	TGTGCCAGCAGTTACATTGCGGGAGGAGCCTACAATGAGCAGTTCTTC	.	TRBD2	TRBV6-2/TRBV6-3	TRBJ2-1